This T cell receptor beta chain was sequenced during a study of long-term antiretroviral therapy in people with HIV. Regarding the study as a whole: Post-ART samples showed increased diversity that remained below transplant donor control levels.

As for this clone: Its cognate antigen is unknown.

With survey level as its setting, the immunoSEQ assay was v3.0. What sequencing targeted per sample was about 35,000-55,000 T-cell genomes. The table came from immunoSEQ multiplex PCR; TCRdb's copy has only in-frame clones and leaves some out. The sample comprises under 35,000 clones, about 96% of which are singletons, and over 2% rests with the top ten. Every donor had one or more pre-ART and two or more post-ART PBMC samples. Germline-derived CDR1 and CDR2 are PRHDT and FYEKMQ (reference sequence). Trimming shortened V by 5 bases and J by 3 bases, and 20 bases separated the two germline ends. The CDR3 totals 17 residues.

This material consisted of unsorted PBMCs, taken approximately 6.6 years after starting antiretroviral therapy. This receptor was obtained from a man aged 30-40 years with HIV. The chain combines TRBV13 with TRBJ2-1, with D perhaps TRBD1 or TRBD2 (6 bases each). The chain's CDR3 is CASSPTGAGGNYNEQFF. The CDR3 region has the DNA TGTGCCAGCAGCCCAACGGGGGCGGGTGGGAACTACAATGAGCAGTTCTTC.